This is a list of T cell receptor beta chains from one sample in a study of T cells in Graves' hyperthyroidism and ophthalmopathy. Each CDR3 protein gets one entry after TCRdb re-called the multiplex PCR reads with MiXCR. The data contain around 400,000 distinct CDR3 sequences, about a sixth of them singletons. Source material: blood. These receptors originate from a woman in her late teens or twenties with Graves' hyperthyroidism that later progressed to Graves' ophthalmopathy. Each CDR3 is given with its conserved first and last residue. The D gene is left open where the match is weak. A clone size is listed for some rows: how often the clone was seen (once, few, many), or a class if it is expanded.

CDR3,DNA,size,V,D,J
CASTQGGGAGELFF,TGTGCCAGCACCCAGGGAGGGGGGGCCGGGGAGCTGTTTTTT,few,TRBV6-1,.,TRBJ2-2
CASSLRSSGANVLTF,TGCGCCAGCAGCTTAAGAAGCTCTGGGGCCAACGTCCTGACTTTC,many,TRBV5-1,.,TRBJ2-6
CASSDSTSLFSYEQYF,TGTGCCAGCAGTGATTCGACATCCCTGTTCTCCTACGAGCAGTACTTC,many,TRBV6-1,.,TRBJ2-7
CASSLADKLEAFF,TGTGCCAGCAGCTTAGCGGACAAACTAGAAGCTTTCTTT,many,TRBV7-9,.,TRBJ1-1
CASGEQYF,TGTGCCAGCGGCGAGCAGTACTTC,many,TRBV28,.,TRBJ2-7
CASSYGRPYTDTQYF,TGTGCCAGCAGTTACGGCAGGCCTTACACAGATACGCAGTATTTT,many,TRBV6-6,.,TRBJ2-3
CASGGTPTGELFF,TGCGCCAGCGGAGGGACCCCCACCGGGGAGCTGTTTTTT,.,TRBV5-1,.,TRBJ2-2
CASTDRGETGELFF,TGTGCCAGCACCGACAGGGGTGAAACCGGGGAGCTGTTTTTT,.,TRBV7-8,TRBD1,TRBJ2-2
CASSPGASQYF,TGTGCCAGCTCACCTGGGGCGAGCCAGTACTTC,many,TRBV18,.,TRBJ2-7
CATSESGYEQYF,TGTGCCACCAGTGAATCTGGCTACGAGCAGTACTTC,few,TRBV24-1,.,TRBJ2-7
CASRPSWLAGGQDTQYF,TGTGCCAGCAGGCCAAGTTGGTTAGCGGGAGGCCAAGATACGCAGTATTTT,many,TRBV28,TRBD2,TRBJ2-3
CASSQGTGDKDYGYTF,TGTGCCAGCAGCCAAGGGACAGGGGATAAGGACTATGGCTACACCTTC,.,TRBV3-1,TRBD1,TRBJ1-2
CASSLTGNHGYTF,TGCGCCAGCAGCTTAACAGGAAACCATGGCTACACCTTC,few,TRBV5-1,.,TRBJ1-2
CSAEGQTREKLFF,TGCAGTGCTGAGGGCCAGACACGGGAAAAACTGTTTTTT,few,TRBV20-1,.,TRBJ1-4
CASRMGYGYTF,TGTGCCAGCAGAATGGGCTATGGCTACACCTTC,many,TRBV7-9,.,TRBJ1-2
CASSLAEREAYEQYF,TGTGCCAGCAGCTTAGCGGAGCGGGAGGCCTACGAGCAGTACTTC,few,TRBV7-9,TRBD2,TRBJ2-7
CASSPQWEGRLNYGYTF,TGTGCCAGCAGCCCCCAGTGGGAGGGGCGGCTTAACTATGGCTACACCTTC,many,TRBV27,.,TRBJ1-2
CASSAAGSSYEQYF,TGTGCCAGCAGTGCGGCAGGGAGCTCCTACGAGCAGTACTTC,few,TRBV27,.,TRBJ2-7
CASSADRGRRTGELFF,TGTGCCAGCAGTGCGGACAGGGGGCGTAGGACCGGGGAGCTGTTTTTT,many,TRBV2,TRBD1,TRBJ2-2
CASSPQVGPQHF,TGTGCCAGCTCACCACAGGTGGGTCCCCAGCATTTT,many,TRBV18,.,TRBJ1-5
CASSFLAGSSYNEQFF,TGCGCCAGCAGCTTCCTAGCGGGGAGCTCCTACAATGAGCAGTTCTTC,many,TRBV5-1,TRBD2,TRBJ2-1
CASSDLSSQETQYF,TGTGCCAGCAGTGATTTGTCTAGTCAAGAGACCCAGTACTTC,.,TRBV2,.,TRBJ2-5
CASSYGEQNEKLFF,TGTGCCAGCAGTTACGGCGAACAGAATGAAAAACTGTTTTTT,.,TRBV6-2/TRBV6-3,.,TRBJ1-4
CSARGYGYTEAFF,TGCAGTGCTAGAGGGTATGGTTACACTGAAGCTTTCTTT,many,TRBV20-1,.,TRBJ1-1
CASQGWSDTEAFF,TGTGCCAGCCAGGGGTGGAGTGACACTGAAGCTTTCTTT,.,TRBV5-8,.,TRBJ1-1
CASSLLGHNTEAFF,TGTGCCAGCAGTCTATTGGGACACAACACTGAAGCTTTCTTT,many,TRBV12-3/TRBV12-4,.,TRBJ1-1
CASTSRRGEQFF,TGTGCCAGCACCTCCAGGCGTGGTGAGCAGTTCTTC,many,TRBV11-1,.,TRBJ2-1
CASLGGGEQYF,TGTGCCAGCCTCGGGGGGGGGGAGCAGTACTTC,many,TRBV2,TRBD2,TRBJ2-7
CAIRGLAGAGELFF,TGTGCCATCCGGGGCCTAGCGGGGGCCGGGGAGCTGTTTTTT,.,TRBV10-3,TRBD2,TRBJ2-2
CASSFEAGELFF,TGTGCCAGCAGTTTCGAGGCCGGGGAGCTGTTTTTT,.,TRBV28,.,TRBJ2-2
CASSLREAAYEQYF,TGTGCCAGCAGTCTGCGTGAGGCCGCCTACGAGCAGTACTTC,many,TRBV27,.,TRBJ2-7
CASSFSLAEYNEQFF,TGTGCCAGCAGCTTTTCGCTAGCGGAATACAATGAGCAGTTCTTC,many,TRBV11-2,TRBD2,TRBJ2-1
CASSQIPSLGEGNNEQFF,TGTGCCAGCAGCCAAATCCCATCGTTAGGGGAGGGTAACAATGAGCAGTTCTTC,.,TRBV3-1,TRBD2,TRBJ2-1
CSATSVGGGSYEQYF,TGCAGTGCTACCAGCGTAGGGGGGGGCTCCTACGAGCAGTACTTC,few,TRBV20-1,.,TRBJ2-7
CASTKLAGVVYEQYF,TGTGCCAGCACGAAACTAGCGGGAGTGGTATACGAGCAGTACTTC,many,TRBV28,TRBD2,TRBJ2-7
CASSTGLGNEQFF,TGTGCCAGCTCGACAGGACTGGGGAATGAGCAGTTCTTC,many,TRBV18,.,TRBJ2-1
CASSSTGTGGPQAFF,TGTGCCAGCAGCTCCACCGGGACAGGGGGACCTCAAGCTTTCTTT,few,TRBV28,TRBD1,TRBJ1-1
CASSFRPGNYGYTF,TGTGCCAGCAGTTTTCGGCCGGGTAACTATGGCTACACCTTC,many,TRBV27,.,TRBJ1-2
CASSLAPGTGIGAEAFF,TGCGCCAGCAGCTTGGCCCCGGGGACCGGGATTGGCGCTGAAGCTTTCTTT,.,TRBV5-1,.,TRBJ1-1
CASSRGVLSEQFF,TGTGCCAGCAGCCGCGGGGTGCTCAGTGAGCAGTTCTTC,many,TRBV3-1,.,TRBJ2-1
CASSPRPSGRASDTQYF,TGTGCCAGCAGCCCCCGGCCTAGCGGGAGGGCCTCAGATACGCAGTATTTT,few,TRBV7-8,TRBD2,TRBJ2-3
CASSLAQTGSSGANVLTF,TGTGCCAGCAGCCTCGCACAGACAGGGTCCTCTGGGGCCAACGTCCTGACTTTC,.,TRBV4-2,TRBD1,TRBJ2-6
CASRQGGKGRSYEQYF,TGTGCCAGCAGACAGGGTGGAAAAGGGAGATCCTACGAGCAGTACTTC,few,TRBV25-1,.,TRBJ2-7
CASSGRGLEKLFF,TGTGCCAGCAGCGGCCGGGGCCTCGAAAAACTGTTTTTT,.,TRBV11-2,.,TRBJ1-4
CASSEQGDYGYTF,TGTGCCAGCAGTGAACAGGGCGACTATGGCTACACCTTC,.,TRBV6-1,.,TRBJ1-2
CSAGGGGYEQYF,TGCAGCGCTGGTGGAGGAGGCTACGAGCAGTACTTC,many,TRBV29-1,.,TRBJ2-7
CSARVQQETQYF,TGCAGTGCTAGAGTCCAGCAAGAGACCCAGTACTTC,few,TRBV20-1,.,TRBJ2-5
CSARDVAGDLEQYF,TGCAGTGCTAGAGATGTAGCGGGCGACCTGGAGCAGTACTTC,many,TRBV20-1,TRBD2,TRBJ2-7
CASSLDTRTDIQYF,TGTGCCAGCAGCCTGGACACCCGAACGGACATTCAGTACTTC,many,TRBV7-8,.,TRBJ2-4
CSALPPTGDPYEQYF,TGCAGTGCCCTCCCCCCGACAGGGGATCCCTACGAGCAGTACTTC,many,TRBV20-1,TRBD1,TRBJ2-7
CASSLGKRYEQYF,TGTGCCAGCAGTCTGGGAAAACGCTACGAGCAGTACTTC,.,TRBV2,.,TRBJ2-7
CASSVGLGETQYF,TGTGCCAGCAGTGTGGGGCTAGGAGAGACCCAGTACTTC,many,TRBV6-1,.,TRBJ2-5
CATSRESAPQETQYF,TGTGCCACCAGCAGAGAATCGGCGCCCCAAGAGACCCAGTACTTC,.,TRBV15,.,TRBJ2-5